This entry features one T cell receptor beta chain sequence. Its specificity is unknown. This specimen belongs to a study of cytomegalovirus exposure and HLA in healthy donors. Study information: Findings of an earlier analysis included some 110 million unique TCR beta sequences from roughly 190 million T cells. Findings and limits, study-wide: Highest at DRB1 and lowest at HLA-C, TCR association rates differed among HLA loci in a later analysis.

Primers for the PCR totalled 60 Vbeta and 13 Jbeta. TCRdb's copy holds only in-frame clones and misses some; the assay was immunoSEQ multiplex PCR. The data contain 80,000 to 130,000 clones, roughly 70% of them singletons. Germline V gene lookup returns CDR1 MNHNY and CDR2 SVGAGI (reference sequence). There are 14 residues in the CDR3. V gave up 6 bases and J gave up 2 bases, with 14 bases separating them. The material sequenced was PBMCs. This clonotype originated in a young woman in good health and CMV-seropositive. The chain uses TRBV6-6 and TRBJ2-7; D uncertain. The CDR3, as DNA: TGTGCCAGCAGCCCGGAGCGCCTAGCCTACGAGCAGTACTTC. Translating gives CASSPERLAYEQYF.